This TCR beta chain is from a study of T cell repertoires in cytomegalovirus infection. In TCRdb, the reads were re-called with MiXCR into one record per CDR3 protein. This repertoire shows 450,000 to 650,000 distinct CDR3 sequences, around 40% found once; its top ten account for around 48%. Trimming at V came to 6 bases and at J to 5 bases, leaving 4 bases not matched to a gene. Germline V gives CDR1 SGHTA, CDR2 FQGNSA. The length of the CDR3 is 14 residues. This clonotype was recorded at least ten times. Its antigen is not known. The material was cultured PBMCs, obtained from culture after CMV antigen stimulation. The chain links TRBV7-2 to TRBJ2-2, with 9 bases fitting TRBD2. The sequence derives from a human donor in good health (CMV status not recorded). Some clones in this sample may be carry-over from other donors' samples. The CDR3 DNA reads as TGTGCCAGCAGGAGCGGGAGGTTAACCGGGGAGCTGTTTTTT. It encodes CASRSGRLTGELFF.